A selection of T cell receptor beta chains follows, all from one sample in a study of blood T cell repertoires in COVID-19. Generated by immunoSEQ multiplex PCR, the TCRdb table keeps only in-frame clones and is missing some. The table lists about 180,000 clones, roughly 82% of them singletons. Sequences were obtained from peripheral blood. The source of these receptors is a woman aged 65 to 85 with acute or convalescent COVID-19. The CDR3 runs from the conserved cysteine through the conserved F or W. D genes are given only for firm matches.

D	V	J	CDR3
TRBD2	TRBV11-3	TRBJ2-2	CASSPQRGANTGELFF
TRBD2	TRBV28	TRBJ2-1	CASSLYTSGSYNEQFF
.	TRBV5-1	TRBJ1-6	CASSLEGGGSPLHF
.	TRBV3-1/TRBV3-2	TRBJ1-1	CASSQSTIQVWTEAFF
TRBD2	TRBV28	TRBJ2-7	CASSGTSGRRILYEQYF
.	TRBV30	TRBJ2-5	CAWSVSRKTQYF
.	TRBV3-1/TRBV3-2	TRBJ2-5	CASSPPGEWETQYF
TRBD1	TRBV24-1	TRBJ2-5	CATSVGQGVVETQYF
.	TRBV11-2	TRBJ2-5	CASSLGSRTVSVETQYF
TRBD1	TRBV7-2	TRBJ1-2	CASSLGQGSYGYTF
.	TRBV10-3	TRBJ1-6	CAISVGQNNSPLHF
.	TRBV7-9	TRBJ1-5	CASSVTGSPNQPQHF
TRBD1	TRBV27	TRBJ1-4	CASSQDRVNEKLFF